The 7 T cell receptor beta chains listed next were all sequenced from one sample in a study of T cells in Graves' hyperthyroidism and ophthalmopathy. Template material for amplifying TCR beta CDR3 regions consisted of RNA transcripts. First-round RT-PCR targeting the TCR CDR3 was performed with the HTBI primer set. TCRdb itself ran the multiplex PCR reads through MiXCR, one entry per CDR3 protein. The sample has around 240,000 distinct CDR3 sequences, approximately 14% seen once. The sample consisted of blood. These receptors were obtained from a woman aged 40 to 55 with Graves' hyperthyroidism that later progressed to Graves' ophthalmopathy.

This clonotype was counted many times. This chain joins TRBV12-3 or TRBV12-4 and TRBJ1-1; maybe TRBD1 (5 bases). Trimming pared 5 bases from V and 0 bases from J, leaving 10 bases between. This CDR3 is built from 14 residues. The CDR3 sequence: CASSTRQMNTEAFF. The CDR3 DNA reads as TGTGCCAGCAGTACAAGACAGATGAACACTGAAGCTTTCTTT.

This clonotype was picked up many times. This chain links TRBV2 with TRBJ2-3; D gene ambiguous. The CDR3 spans 12 residues. Trimming shortened V by 7 bases and J by 1 base, and 6 bases separated the two germline ends. Germline-derived CDR1 and CDR2 are SNHLY and FYNNEI. The CDR3 protein is CASTDGTDTQYF. As DNA, the CDR3 is TGTGCCAGCACGGACGGCACAGATACGCAGTATTTT.

This clonotype was seen at least ten times. The rearrangement links TRBV7-3 to TRBJ2-5; D is unclear. The V and J ends lost 8 bases and 4 bases respectively, with 11 bases between them. The CDR3 sequence is 12 residues long. Germline V lookup: CDR1 SGHTA, CDR2 FQGTGA. CDR3 in amino acids: CASSFPGETQYF. CDR3 nucleotide sequence: TGTGCCAGCTCCTTCCCAGGAGAGACCCAGTACTTC.

This clonotype has only a few counts. V usage is TRBV20-1 and J usage is TRBJ1-5, with TRBD1 matching 8 bases. CDR1 and CDR2 from the germline V gene are DFQATT and SNEGSKA (reference sequence). This CDR3 has 14 amino acids. V was pared by 6 bases and J by 11 bases, with 15 bases of the junction left unmatched. The CDR3 is CSAKGDRLFGAQHF. The CDR3 nucleotides read TGCAGTGCCAAGGGGGACAGGCTCTTTGGTGCCCAGCATTTT.

This clonotype has just one count. CDR3 amino acids: CSATKTPRVSYEQYF. In DNA form, the CDR3 reads TGCAGTGCTACTAAGACTCCCCGTGTTTCCTACGAGCAGTACTTC. The rearrangement joins TRBV20-1 to TRBJ2-7; the D is unclear. The V end was cut by 4 bases, the J end by 1 base, with 17 bases between. The CDR3 loop spans 15 amino acids. Per the germline V gene, CDR1 is DFQATT and CDR2 is SNEGSKA (reference sequence).

This clonotype showed up many times. The rearrangement joins TRBV10-3 to TRBJ2-3; D might be TRBD2 (5 bases). Trimming pared 6 bases from V and 3 bases from J, leaving 19 bases between. CDR1 and CDR2 (germline): ENHRY, SYGVKD. The CDR3 loop spans 16 amino acids. The CDR3 is CAISSPQTRVTDTQYF. The CDR3 bases are TGTGCCATCAGCTCCCCCCAAACTAGGGTAACAGATACGCAGTATTTT.

Ten or more counts support this clonotype. The V gene is TRBV2, the J gene TRBJ1-1; 7 bases are a match to TRBD1. Germline V gene sequence: CDR1 SNHLY, CDR2 FYNNEI. With 7 bases clipped from V and 0 bases from J, the junction kept 5 bases outside the gene matches. This CDR3 contains 14 residues. The CDR3 nucleotides are TGTGCCAGCATGGGACAGTCCATGAACACTGAAGCTTTCTTT. Protein sequence: CASMGQSMNTEAFF. The whole variable domain, remainder taken from reference TRBV2 and TRBJ1-1, is EPEVTQTPSHQVTQMGQEVILRCVPISNHLYFYWYRQILGQKVEFLVSFYNNEISEKSEIFDDQFSVERPDGSNFTLKIRSTKLEDSAMYFCASMGQSMNTEAFFGQGTRLTVV.